This T cell receptor beta chain was found in a study of T-cell reconstitution after alpha-beta-depleted transplantation in children. Per the germline V gene, CDR1 is KGHDR and CDR2 is SFDVKD. Between the trimmed V and J ends, which lost 4 bases and 4 bases, there was a span of 19 bases. The CDR3 extends over 17 amino acids. Unique molecular identifiers were incorporated into the prepared TCRbeta library. TCRdb reanalysed the PCR reads using MiXCR and keeps one entry per CDR3 protein. The sample yields around 580,000 distinct CDR3 sequences, 20% to 25% seen once. This clonotype appeared a few times. The source material was PBMCs, mostly from graft donor cells, sampled 360 days after TCRalphabeta/CD19-depleted stem cell transplant. The chain combines TRBV24-1 with TRBJ2-1, with D possibly TRBD2 on 6 matching bases. The sequence derives from a boy in the first two years of life who had a stem cell transplant for acute myeloid leukemia, so the T cells may come from the graft donor. CDR3 loop: CATSDPMNRGSYNEQFF. CDR3 DNA: TGTGCCACCAGTGACCCCATGAACCGGGGGTCATACAATGAGCAGTTCTTC.